This is a list of T cell receptor beta chains from one sample in a study of CD8 T cells in Susac syndrome. From the immunoSEQ multiplex PCR reads, TCRdb called clonotypes with MiXCR, one entry per CDR3 protein. This sample has 120,000 to 150,000 distinct CDR3 sequences; about 94% occur once, and the top ten carry approximately 0.08%. Sequenced: CD4+ T cells from PBMCs. These receptors were obtained from a human donor with Susac syndrome. CDR3s include the opening cysteine and the closing phenylalanine or tryptophan. The D gene is left open where the match is weak. Size is omitted from some rows. Given values are once, few, many or a class for expanded clones.

CDR3 length	clone size	V gene	J gene	D gene	CDR3 DNA	CDR3 protein
16	NA	TRBV29-1	TRBJ2-2	TRBD2	TGCAGCGTTGAATTCCCCCCAGCGGGAGGCACCGGAGAGCTGTTTTTT	CSVEFPPAGGTGELFF
14	once	TRBV2	TRBJ1-1	NA	TGTGCCAGCAAGGGTTGGACTTGGACCACTGAAGCTTTCTTT	CASKGWTWTTEAFF
15	once	TRBV5-4	TRBJ2-7	TRBD1	TGTGCCAGCAGCTCCCTGACAGGGGCCTCCTACGAGCAGTACTTC	CASSSLTGASYEQYF
16	NA	TRBV28	TRBJ1-4	TRBD1	TGTGCCAGCAGTTTGGGGACAGGGGGGGCAAATGAAAAACTGTTTTTT	CASSLGTGGANEKLFF
15	NA	TRBV2	TRBJ2-7	TRBD1	TGTGCCAGCAATGAAATACCGGGACAGGGATACGAGCAGTACTTC	CASNEIPGQGYEQYF
13	NA	TRBV20-1	TRBJ2-1	NA	TGCAGTGCTAGTCTACAGACCCACAATGAGCAGTTCTTC	CSASLQTHNEQFF
13	few	TRBV12-3/TRBV12-4	TRBJ2-1	NA	TGTGCCAGCAGTTTAGTTAGTAGCTATGAGCAGTTCTTC	CASSLVSSYEQFF
13	NA	TRBV12-3/TRBV12-4	TRBJ1-5	NA	TGTGCCAGCAGTTTAGCGGACGATCAGCCCCAGCATTTT	CASSLADDQPQHF
15	NA	TRBV6-6	TRBJ1-5	NA	TGTGCCAGCAGTTATGGGTCTAGGGGTCAACAGCCCCAGCATTTT	CASSYGSRGQQPQHF
16	NA	TRBV6-2/TRBV6-3	TRBJ2-7	TRBD2	TGTGCCAGCAGTTACCCGAGCGGGAGGGCCTTTCTCGAGCAGTACTTC	CASSYPSGRAFLEQYF
14	NA	TRBV20-1	TRBJ2-3	NA	TGCAGTGCTATGAGGGTCGTTGGCACAGATACGCAGTATTTT	CSAMRVVGTDTQYF
12	NA	TRBV3-1	TRBJ1-1	NA	TGTGCCAGCAGCATCGCGGGGGGTGAAGCTTTCTTT	CASSIAGGEAFF
13	NA	TRBV24-1	TRBJ2-7	NA	TGTGCCACCAGTGGTCAGGGGACACACGAGCAGTACTTC	CATSGQGTHEQYF
14	NA	TRBV7-2	TRBJ1-2	TRBD1	TGTGCCAGCAGCTTAGACAGGGGCTGGGATGGCTACACCTTC	CASSLDRGWDGYTF
15	NA	TRBV25-1	TRBJ2-2	TRBD1	TGTGCCAGCAGTGACTCGGACAGGGCTACCGGGGAGCTGTTTTTT	CASSDSDRATGELFF
13	NA	TRBV6-1	TRBJ1-5	NA	TGTGCCAGCAGTGAAGCCAGCCTAGGGACCCAGCATTTT	CASSEASLGTQHF
15	NA	TRBV5-1	TRBJ2-1	NA	TGCGCCAGCAGCCGAGAGCGTATAGGTGGGAATGAGCAGTTCTTC	CASSRERIGGNEQFF
11	NA	TRBV20-1	TRBJ1-2	NA	TGCAGTGCTTTCTCGGGACGGGGCTACACCTTC	CSAFSGRGYTF
15	NA	TRBV12-3/TRBV12-4	TRBJ2-3	TRBD2	TGTGCCAGCAGTTTAGCTAGCGGGAGCACAGATACGCAGTATTTT	CASSLASGSTDTQYF
12	NA	TRBV29-1	TRBJ1-5	NA	TGCAGCTCCCGTGCTGAAGGTGGGCCCCAGCATTTT	CSSRAEGGPQHF
11	NA	TRBV20-1	TRBJ1-2	NA	TGCCCCCCGGGACTCACCGATGGCTACACCTTC	CPPGLTDGYTF
15	NA	TRBV7-2	TRBJ1-2	TRBD1	TGTGCCAGCAGCTTGACAGGGGAGAATAACTATGGCTACACCTTC	CASSLTGENNYGYTF
15	NA	TRBV19	TRBJ2-1	TRBD2	TGTGCCAGTAGTGTCGGACTAGCGGGAGTGAATGAGCAGTTCTTC	CASSVGLAGVNEQFF
16	NA	TRBV7-9	TRBJ2-1	TRBD1	TGTGCCAGCAGCTCGGGGACAGGGGGCAAAGGCAATGAGCAGTTCTTC	CASSSGTGGKGNEQFF
14	once	TRBV7-9	TRBJ2-1	TRBD2	TGTGCCAGCAGGGGACTAGCGACGGAGAATGAGCAGTTCTTC	CASRGLATENEQFF
16	NA	TRBV7-9	TRBJ2-1	TRBD1	TGTGCCAGCAGCTTAGTGGGACAGTTTTCCTACAATGAGCAGTTCTTC	CASSLVGQFSYNEQFF
16	NA	TRBV28	TRBJ1-5	TRBD1	TGTGCCAGCAGTCCTTTTCGGGACAGGGTATCTCAGCCCCAGCATTTT	CASSPFRDRVSQPQHF
14	NA	TRBV11-2	TRBJ1-6	TRBD1	TGTGCCAGCAGCTTAGGGACAGGGTTCTCACCCCTCCACTTT	CASSLGTGFSPLHF
16	NA	TRBV20-1	TRBJ2-2	TRBD2	TGCAGTGCTAGAGAGAGCGGGAGGGCCTTCACCGGGGAGCTGTTTTTT	CSARESGRAFTGELFF
15	NA	TRBV11-2	TRBJ2-3	NA	TGTGCCAGCAGCTCCCTACGAGGTGGAACAGATACGCAGTATTTT	CASSSLRGGTDTQYF
15	NA	TRBV18	TRBJ2-3	NA	TGTGCCAGCTCACGGCGGGGTAGCGGCACAGATACGCAGTATTTT	CASSRRGSGTDTQYF
11	few	TRBV14	TRBJ2-5	NA	TGTGCCAGCAGCCACGCGGAGACCCAGTACTTC	CASSHAETQYF
15	NA	TRBV29-1	TRBJ2-3	NA	TGCAGCGTAGCTCCGGGACGCAATGTAGGAGATACGCAGTATTTT	CSVAPGRNVGDTQYF
15	NA	TRBV18	TRBJ2-2	NA	TGTGCCAGCTCACCACCGGGGGGCCGAACCGGGGAGCTGTTTTTT	CASSPPGGRTGELFF
13	once	TRBV29-1	TRBJ2-5	NA	TGCAGCGCCCGTCGGCGACCGGAGGAGGCCCAGTACTTC	CSARRRPEEAQYF
15	NA	TRBV2	TRBJ1-3	NA	TGTGCCAGCAGTGACGGAGGGGGCTCTGGAAACACCATATATTTT	CASSDGGGSGNTIYF
15	NA	TRBV20-1	TRBJ2-7	NA	TGCAGTGCGACCCCGTGGGGCGCCGCGGAATACGAGCAGTACTTC	CSATPWGAAEYEQYF
15	NA	TRBV28	TRBJ2-7	TRBD1	TGTGCCACCGAGGGGTGGGGACAGGGTCGGTACGAGCAGTACTTC	CATEGWGQGRYEQYF
13	NA	TRBV14	TRBJ1-1	NA	TGTGCCAGCAGCCAAGTACCGGGGACTGAAGCTTTCTTT	CASSQVPGTEAFF
14	NA	TRBV5-6	TRBJ2-7	NA	TGTGCCAGCAGCTTGTGGGGGGCGTTGTACGAGCAGTACTTC	CASSLWGALYEQYF
14	once	TRBV7-9	TRBJ1-2	NA	TGTGCCAGCAGCTTAGGGACAGCCACGTATGGCTACACCTTC	CASSLGTATYGYTF
14	NA	TRBV9	TRBJ2-5	TRBD1	TGTGCCAGCAGCGTAAGTCAGGGGGCAGAGACCCAGTACTTC	CASSVSQGAETQYF
14	NA	TRBV15	TRBJ1-1	NA	TGTGCCACCAGCAGTCTGCGGGTGAACACTGAAGCTTTCTTT	CATSSLRVNTEAFF
12	NA	TRBV2	TRBJ2-7	NA	TGTGCCAGCAGCTATCTCCCCGGCGAGCAGTACTTC	CASSYLPGEQYF
16	NA	TRBV27	TRBJ2-7	NA	TGTGCCAGCGGATCCACCCCAGTAGGGGCTGTCTACGAGCAGTACTTC	CASGSTPVGAVYEQYF
12	NA	TRBV15	TRBJ2-5	NA	TGTGCCACCAGCAGAGATTGGGACACCCAGTACTTC	CATSRDWDTQYF
14	NA	TRBV20-1	TRBJ2-7	TRBD1	TGCAGTGCCATTGCCGGGACAGGGAGTCCCGAGCAGTACTTC	CSAIAGTGSPEQYF
15	NA	TRBV9	TRBJ2-3	TRBD1	TGTGCCAGCAGCGTACAAACAGGGGACATTAGGACGCAGTATTTT	CASSVQTGDIRTQYF
12	NA	TRBV29-1	TRBJ2-7	TRBD1	TGCAGCGCCCTCGGACAGGAGTACGAGCAGTACTTC	CSALGQEYEQYF
14	NA	TRBV25-1	TRBJ2-7	TRBD1	TGTGCCAGCAGCCTCACAGGGGCAGTCGACGAGCAGTACTTC	CASSLTGAVDEQYF